The next 20 T cell receptor beta chains were all read from a single sample in a study of T cell changes during pregnancy in multiple sclerosis. Method: immunoSEQ multiplex PCR; TCRdb's copy keeps in-frame clones and lacks some. Among approximately 11,000 clones listed, about 94% were seen once. The sequenced sample was CD4+ T cells from peripheral blood mononuclear cells, obtained before pregnancy. The receptors here all came from a female donor with multiple sclerosis, enrolled in a pregnancy study.

This chain links TRBV27 with TRBJ2-7; D is possibly TRBD1 (6 bases). Deletions cut 3 bases from V and 6 bases from J, with 18 bases between. The CDR3 is made up of 15 amino acids. Germline assignment: CDR1 MNHEY and CDR2 SMNVEV (reference sequence). The CDR3 spells CASSFRLRQVFEQYF. Here the CDR3 DNA reads TGTGCCAGCAGTTTCAGGCTTCGACAGGTCTTCGAGCAGTACTTC.

This sequence joins TRBV6-5 and TRBJ1-6; weak D call: TRBD1 (6 bases). CDR1 is MNHEY, CDR2 SVGAGI, per germline. V was clipped by 1 base and J by 10 bases, with 17 bases between them. The CDR3 is 16 amino acids. The CDR3 DNA reads TGTGCCAGCAGTTACTTTAGTTCAGGGGTAGGATCACCCCTCCACTTT. Its translation: CASSYFSSGVGSPLHF.

The count of this clone is one. This sequence joins TRBV2 and TRBJ2-2; the match to TRBD1 covers 7 bases. Germline assignment: CDR1 SNHLY and CDR2 FYNNEI. V lost 4 bases to trimming and J lost 4 bases; unmatched junction nucleotides: 6. The CDR3 is made up of 15 amino acids. The CDR3 here is CASSVKGAGTGELFF. The CDR3 region has the DNA TGTGCCAGCAGTGTTAAGGGGGCGGGCACCGGGGAGCTGTTTTTT.

This clone was seen once. V is TRBV11-2 and J is TRBJ2-2; 7 nucleotides line up with TRBD1. V trimming: 4 bases; J trimming: 0 bases; junction bases outside the gene matches: 14. Per germline, CDR1 SGHAT and CDR2 FQNNGV. This CDR3 has 19 amino acids. In DNA form, the CDR3 reads TGTGCCAGCAGCTCCCGGACGATCCTGGACAGGTCGAACACCGGGGAGCTGTTTTTT. Translated, it gives CASSSRTILDRSNTGELFF.

This clone was recorded once. DNA for the CDR3: TGTGCCAGCAGCTTAGTCGGGACAGGGAATTCACCCCTCCACTTT. It is translated as CASSLVGTGNSPLHF. This chain connects TRBV7-9 to TRBJ1-6, with 9 bases matching TRBD1. Per the germline V gene, CDR1 is SEHNR and CDR2 is FQNEAQ (reference sequence). The CDR3 has 15 residues. Trimming at V came to 1 base and at J to 7 bases, leaving 2 bases not matched to a gene.

This rearrangement joins TRBV11-1 to TRBJ2-2; 10 positions match TRBD2. Germline lookup yields CDR1 SGHAT and CDR2 FQDESV (reference sequence). The CDR3 extends over 16 amino acids. The J segment lost 2 bases and the V segment lost 6 bases, leaving 6 bases of the junction unmatched. CDR3 nucleotide sequence: TGTGCCAGCAGATCCGGACTAGCGGTTAACACCGGGGAGCTGTTTTTT. Encoded protein: CASRSGLAVNTGELFF.

The J gene is TRBJ2-1, the V gene TRBV4-1; a weak D match, TRBD1 (5 bases). Germline V gene sequence: CDR1 MGHRA, CDR2 YSYEKL. The CDR3 loop spans 19 amino acids. V dropped 0 bases and J dropped 0 bases, with 18 bases sitting between them. The chain's CDR3 is CASSQDIGASASSYNEQFF. The CDR3 region has the DNA TGCGCCAGCAGCCAAGATATTGGGGCGAGCGCAAGCTCCTACAATGAGCAGTTCTTC.

The CDR3 reads CAWSTGESNQPQHF. For the CDR3, the DNA is TGTGCCTGGAGTACCGGGGAAAGCAATCAGCCCCAGCATTTT. The chain combines TRBV30 with TRBJ1-5; D uncertain. Deletions cut 2 bases from V and 1 base from J, with 9 bases between. CDR3 length: 14 residues. The germline V gene has CDR1 GTSNPN and CDR2 SVGIG (reference sequence).

The J gene is TRBJ2-7, the V gene TRBV6-1; perhaps TRBD2 as D (5 bases). Germline V gene lookup returns CDR1 MNHNS and CDR2 SASEGT. CDR3 length: 13 amino acids. V was cut by 0 bases and J by 6 bases, with 9 bases left in between. This chain's CDR3 is CASSEARGSEQYF. CDR3 nucleotides: TGTGCCAGCAGTGAAGCGCGCGGGTCCGAGCAGTACTTC.

The CDR3 nucleotides read TGTGCCAGCAGTGATCCAGCGGTTGAGCAGTTCTTC. It yields the protein CASSDPAVEQFF. The V call is TRBV6-1, the J call TRBJ2-1, with D possibly being TRBD2 (5 bases). V dropped 3 bases and J dropped 9 bases, with 9 bases sitting between them. In germline, CDR1 is MNHNS, CDR2 SASEGT. There are 12 residues in the CDR3.

V and J are TRBV7-2 and TRBJ2-1, with TRBD1 identical over 8 bases. V shed 3 bases and J 9 bases; nucleotides not matched to a gene: 4. The CDR3 extends over 13 amino acids. CDR1 SGHTA and CDR2 FQGNSA come from the germline V gene. The CDR3 nucleotides read TGTGCCAGCAGCTTTTCAGGGGGCGTTGAGCAGTTCTTC. Amino acid sequence: CASSFSGGVEQFF.

This chain joins TRBV6-5 and TRBJ1-2; a possible D gene is TRBD1 (6 bases). V lost 7 bases and J 0 bases, leaving 15 bases between the germline ends. This CDR3 has 15 amino acids. CDR1 MNHEY and CDR2 SVGAGI come from the germline V gene. The CDR3 loop is CASTHRDSTNYGYTF. The DNA of the CDR3 is TGTGCCAGCACTCACAGGGATTCCACTAACTATGGCTACACCTTC.

CDR3 DNA: TGTGCCTGGAGTGTAAACGTCCAGTGGGACAGTATTAATTCACCCCTCCACTTT. The encoded protein is CAWSVNVQWDSINSPLHF. The chain combines TRBV30 with TRBJ1-6, with 7 positions matching TRBD1. Unmatched junction bases numbered 14, after V lost 0 bases and J lost 6 bases. The CDR3 spans 18 residues. Germline loops: CDR1 GTSNPN, CDR2 SVGIG (reference sequence).

The chain carries TRBV18 and TRBJ2-6, with TRBD1 matching 9 bases. The CDR3 sequence is 17 residues long. The germline gives CDR1 KGHSH, CDR2 LQKENI. The V and J ends lost 6 bases and 0 bases, in that order; junction bases with no gene match: 6. CDR3 region: CASSPTGGDSGANVLTF. As DNA, the CDR3 is TGTGCCAGCTCCCCAACAGGGGGCGACTCTGGGGCCAACGTCCTGACTTTC.

The rearrangement joins TRBV6-5 to TRBJ1-3; TRBD1 matches at 7 bases. The CDR3 length is 15 residues. Per germline, CDR1 MNHEY and CDR2 SVGAGI. Trimming cost V 6 bases and J 2 bases; bases outside gene matches: 7. CDR3 DNA sequence: TGTGCCAGCAGAATTTCAGGGGGAACTGGAAACACCATATATTTT. It encodes CASRISGGTGNTIYF.

This clone appeared a single time. The chain is built from TRBV29-1 and TRBJ1-1, with D unresolved. Trimming cost V 4 bases and J 3 bases, with 12 bases left between them. The germline gives CDR1 SQVTM, CDR2 ANQGSEA. The CDR3 contains 13 residues. CDR3 amino acids: CSVAERRDTEAFF. The CDR3, as DNA: TGCAGCGTTGCGGAAAGGAGGGACACTGAAGCTTTCTTT. The full variable domain, completed using reference TRBV29-1 and TRBJ1-1, is SAVISQKPSRDICQRGTSLTIQCQVDSQVTMMFWYRQQPGQSLTLIATANQGSEATYESGFVIDKFPISRPNLTFSTLTVSNMSPEDSSIYLCSVAERRDTEAFFGQGTRLTVV.

The gene calls are TRBV9 and TRBJ2-2, with TRBD2 matching 12 bases. The V segment lost 0 bases and the J segment 7 bases; nucleotides outside the gene matches: 4. The CDR3 runs to 16 residues. Germline V gives CDR1 SGDLS, CDR2 YYNGEE. CDR3 in amino acids: CASSVALAGGHGELFF. DNA of the CDR3: TGTGCCAGCAGCGTAGCCCTAGCGGGGGGGCACGGGGAGCTGTTTTTT. The entire variable domain, with the rest obtained from reference TRBV9 and TRBJ2-2, is as follows: DSGVTQTPKHLITATGQRVTLRCSPRSGDLSVYWYQQSLDQGLQFLIQYYNGEERAKGNILERFSAQQFPDLHSELNLSSLELGDSALYFCASSVALAGGHGELFFGEGSRLTVL.

This sequence joins TRBV5-1 and TRBJ1-2, with 7 nucleotides matching TRBD1. After removal of 5 bases from V and 7 bases from J, the junction contained 11 bases not matched to a gene. CDR3 length equals 14 residues. Germline V gene sequence: CDR1 SGHRS, CDR2 YFSETQ. CDR3 region: CASRATGVSLGYTF. CDR3 nucleotides: TGCGCCAGCAGAGCTACAGGGGTCTCACTTGGCTACACCTTC.

CDR3 loop: CASIPTGEAGEQFF. CDR3 DNA: TGTGCCAGCATCCCTACAGGGGAGGCAGGTGAGCAGTTCTTC. V is TRBV6-1 and J is TRBJ2-1; D may be TRBD1 (7 bases). The CDR3 sequence is 14 residues long. V lost 7 bases and J 9 bases, leaving 19 bases between the germline ends. Per the germline V gene, CDR1 is MNHNS and CDR2 is SASEGT.

This clone was counted a single time. The V and J genes are TRBV9 and TRBJ1-4; D not certain. The CDR3 sequence is 16 residues long. In germline, CDR1 is SGDLS, CDR2 YYNGEE. Trimming removed 0 bases at V and 4 bases at J, with 13 bases between. The CDR3 sequence is CASSVADGRNNEKLFF. In DNA, the CDR3 is TGTGCCAGCAGCGTAGCTGACGGGAGGAATAATGAAAAACTGTTTTTT.